This T cell receptor (beta chain) was recorded in a study of preoperative IRX-2 immunotherapy in early breast cancer. Sample treatment: preoperative locoregional IRX-2 cytokine immunotherapy. The CDR3 runs 16 residues. Germline loops: CDR1 LNHDA, CDR2 SQIVND (reference sequence). V shed 3 bases and J 1 base; nucleotides not matched to a gene: 6. Sequencing was performed with immunoSEQ multiplex PCR; in TCRdb, only in-frame clones are kept and a portion is missing. This table has 35,000 to 40,000 clones, 65% to 90% appearing once. The receptor comes from a human donor with breast cancer. V and J are TRBV19 and TRBJ2-3, with 8 bases matching TRBD2. Sequenced material: lymph node tissue, taken after IRX-2 immunotherapy. This CDR3 is CASSIGRAGGTDTQYF. CDR3 bases: TGTGCCAGTAGTATCGGTAGAGCGGGGGGCACAGATACGCAGTATTTT.